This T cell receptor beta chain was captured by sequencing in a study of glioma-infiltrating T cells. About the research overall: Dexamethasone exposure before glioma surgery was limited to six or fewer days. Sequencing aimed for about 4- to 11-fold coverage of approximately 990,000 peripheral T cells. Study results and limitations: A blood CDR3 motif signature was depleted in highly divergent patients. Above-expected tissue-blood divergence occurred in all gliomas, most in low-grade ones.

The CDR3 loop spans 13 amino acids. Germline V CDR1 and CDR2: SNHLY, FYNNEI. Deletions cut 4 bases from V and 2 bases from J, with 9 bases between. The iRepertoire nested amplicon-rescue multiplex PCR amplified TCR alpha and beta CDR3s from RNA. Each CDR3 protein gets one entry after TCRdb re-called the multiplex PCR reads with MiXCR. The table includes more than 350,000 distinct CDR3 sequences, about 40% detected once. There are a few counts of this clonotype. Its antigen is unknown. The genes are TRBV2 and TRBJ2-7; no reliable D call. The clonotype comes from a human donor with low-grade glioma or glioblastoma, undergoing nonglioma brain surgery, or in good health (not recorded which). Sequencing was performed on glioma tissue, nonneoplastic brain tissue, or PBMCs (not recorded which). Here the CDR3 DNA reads TGTGCCAGCAGTGCGGACGGAACCTACGAGCAGTACTTC. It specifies CASSADGTYEQYF. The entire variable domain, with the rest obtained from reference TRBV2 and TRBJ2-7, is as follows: EPEVTQTPSHQVTQMGQEVILRCVPISNHLYFYWYRQILGQKVEFLVSFYNNEISEKSEIFDDQFSVERPDGSNFTLKIRSTKLEDSAMYFCASSADGTYEQYFGPGTRLTVT.